The entry that follows covers one T cell receptor beta chain sequence. The sample's time point: newly diagnosed GD, antithyroid drugs for less than 3 months. PBMC-extracted RNA yielded the TCR library. This entry belongs to a study of regulatory T cells in long-lasting Graves disease. Germline assignment: CDR1 MNHGY and CDR2 SVAAGI. CDR3 length: 14 amino acids. V was pared by 0 bases and J by 7 bases, with 4 bases of the junction left unmatched. Arm-PCR of CDR3 regions and iRepertoire HTBI primers were the basis on which TCR beta libraries were built. TCRdb reprocessed the multiplex PCR reads via MiXCR and lists one record per CDR3 protein. Among approximately 470,000 distinct CDR3 sequences, around 15% were seen once, and the ten largest hold over 9%. These data are also associated with another study on T cells in Graves' hyperthyroidism and ophthalmopathy. That investigation notes: By a 13 V-J model, ophthalmopathy was set apart from stable hyperthyroidism.

This sample comprised peripheral blood mononuclear cells (PBMCs), obtained at new diagnosis, from a patient treated with antithyroid drugs. The V and J genes are TRBV6-9 and TRBJ2-7; 9 bases agree with TRBD2. This sequence was found in a man aged 35 to 55 with Graves disease. CDR3 in DNA: TGTGCCAGCAGTTATTCTAGCGGGGGTTCGGAGCAGTACTTC. It translates to CASSYSSGGSEQYF.